The 17 T cell receptor beta chains presented below share a single source sample, sequenced in a study of Graves' ophthalmopathy and Graves' hyperthyroidism. TCR beta CDR3 amplification used RNA transcripts. Following a first-round RT-PCR that used HTBI primers, a second-round multiplex PCR was carried out. TCRdb recomputed calls from the multiplex PCR reads with MiXCR, one row per CDR3 protein. The sample yields some 390,000 distinct CDR3 sequences, around 20% seen once. The specimen sequenced was peripheral blood. Receptor source: a young woman with Graves' ophthalmopathy.

In this sample, this clonotype turned up many times. This rearrangement joins TRBV12-3 or TRBV12-4 to TRBJ1-1; 7 bases fit TRBD1. Unmatched junction bases numbered 4, after V lost 7 bases and J lost 5 bases. This CDR3 region has 12 residues. The chain's CDR3 is CASNLGQTEAFF. CDR3 nucleotides: TGTGCCAGCAACTTGGGACAGACTGAAGCTTTCTTT.

This clonotype was seen ten or more times. The genes are TRBV6-2 or TRBV6-3 and TRBJ2-2, with D maybe TRBD2 (6 bases). Germline V gene sequence: CDR1 MNHEY, CDR2 SVGEGT. The V gene lost 6 bases and the J gene lost 1 base, with 18 bases spanning the gap. The CDR3 contains 17 residues. This chain's CDR3 is CASSQDARGMNTGELFF. The CDR3 DNA sequence: TGTGCCAGCAGCCAAGATGCCCGGGGGATGAACACCGGGGAGCTGTTTTTT.

There are many counts of this clonotype. The rearrangement links TRBV28 to TRBJ1-1, with 7 bases fitting TRBD1. CDR3 length: 14 residues. V shed 6 bases, J shed 3 bases, and the junction held 7 bases outside the gene matches. The germline CDR1 and CDR2 sequences are MDHEN and SYDVKM. CDR3 coding DNA: TGTGCCAGCAGGCGCACAGGGGAGGACACTGAAGCTTTCTTT. Protein sequence: CASRRTGEDTEAFF.

This clonotype showed up many times. The chain combines TRBV6-1 with TRBJ1-5, with D tentatively TRBD1 (5 bases). Trimming removed 6 bases at V and 8 bases at J, with 11 bases between. Germline V lookup: CDR1 MNHNS, CDR2 SASEGT. This CDR3 spans 12 amino acids. The CDR3 DNA sequence: TGTGCCAGCAGCGGGACGGGCAAGCCCCAGCATTTT. As protein: CASSGTGKPQHF.

This clonotype was counted many times. The gene calls are TRBV7-9 and TRBJ2-7, with 8 bases matching TRBD1. The CDR3 is 14 residues long. The germline gives CDR1 SEHNR, CDR2 FQNEAQ (reference sequence). The J segment lost 2 bases and the V segment lost 3 bases, leaving 3 bases of the junction unmatched. Written as DNA, the CDR3 is TGTGCCAGCAGCTTCGTCAGGGGGCCCTACGAGCAGTACTTC. It translates to CASSFVRGPYEQYF.

This clonotype was recorded many times. The chain employs TRBV10-3 and TRBJ1-5, with D maybe TRBD1 (6 bases). Trimming pared 8 bases from V and 4 bases from J, leaving 21 bases between. This CDR3 has 16 residues. Looked up from germline, CDR1 is ENHRY and CDR2 is SYGVKD. CDR3 coding DNA: TGTGCCATCTCCGGGGGGCTGAGAGGGGATAATCAGCCCCAGCATTTT. This codes for CAISGGLRGDNQPQHF.

This chain connects TRBV6-2 or TRBV6-3 to TRBJ2-7; TRBD1 agrees at 8 bases. CDR1 is MNHEY and CDR2 is SVGEGT in the germline V gene. V shed 6 bases, J shed 2 bases, and the junction held 6 bases outside the gene matches. This CDR3 is 14 amino acids long. CDR3 amino acids: CASRGQGGTYEQYF. The DNA of the CDR3 is TGTGCCAGCAGAGGACAGGGCGGCACCTACGAGCAGTACTTC.

This chain links TRBV6-1 with TRBJ1-5; D not certain. The germline V and J ends were trimmed by 8 bases and 2 bases, with 19 bases remaining between them. Germline-derived CDR1 and CDR2 are MNHNS and SASEGT. CDR3 length equals 16 residues. CDR3 DNA sequence: TGTGCCAGCCTGGCCGGACTCAAAGCTGGCAATCAGCCCCAGCATTTT. Encoded protein: CASLAGLKAGNQPQHF.

This clonotype was picked up many times. J is TRBJ2-7 and V is TRBV6-2 or TRBV6-3, with 10 bases that match TRBD1. The trim removed 0 bases at V and 3 bases at J, leaving 11 bases unmatched. The germline V gene encodes CDR1 MNHEY and CDR2 SVGEGT. The CDR3 has 18 amino acids. The CDR3 protein is CASSYSTTPGTGVYEQYF. CDR3 DNA sequence: TGTGCCAGCAGTTACTCGACAACCCCCGGGACAGGGGTCTACGAGCAGTACTTC.

This clonotype was observed at least ten times. The V gene is TRBV29-1, the J gene TRBJ2-7; D may be TRBD1 (6 bases). This CDR3 has 12 amino acids. V lost 4 bases and J lost 5, with 12 bases in between. Germline assignment: CDR1 SQVTM and CDR2 ANQGSEA. The CDR3 spells CSVGRQVHEQYF. CDR3 sequence (DNA): TGCAGCGTTGGAAGACAGGTCCACGAGCAGTACTTC.

This clonotype came up many times. The chain couples TRBV12-3 or TRBV12-4 to TRBJ1-5, with no clear D. Trimming removed 6 bases at V and 6 bases at J, with 18 bases between. The CDR3 loop spans 15 amino acids. This CDR3 reads CASSFGPIPLQPQHF. In DNA, the CDR3 is TGTGCCAGCAGCTTTGGCCCCATCCCGCTTCAGCCCCAGCATTTT.

Only one count was recorded for this clonotype. CDR3 loop: CASSHSGTEAFF. In nucleotides, the CDR3 is TGTGCCAGCAGTCATTCAGGGACTGAAGCTTTCTTT. The V and J genes are TRBV11-2 and TRBJ1-1; possible D gene TRBD1, 5 bases. Germline lookup yields CDR1 SGHAT and CDR2 FQNNGV. The CDR3 runs 12 residues. The germline V and J ends were trimmed by 6 bases and 5 bases, with 10 bases remaining between them.

This clonotype was found many times. CDR3 sequence (DNA): TGCAGTGCTAGCTTGGCACTTGGGGGCGAGCAGTACTTC. This sequence encodes CSASLALGGEQYF. The chain uses TRBV20-1 and TRBJ2-7; D possibly uses TRBD1 or TRBD2 (5 bases each). This CDR3 has 13 residues. Germline V gene sequence: CDR1 DFQATT, CDR2 SNEGSKA (reference sequence). The V gene lost 3 bases and the J gene lost 6 bases, with 15 bases spanning the gap.

The table lists this clonotype with many counts. The DNA of the CDR3 is TGCGCCAGCAGAGACATTTATAATTCACCCCTCCACTTT. Residues: CASRDIYNSPLHF. The chain is built from TRBV5-1 and TRBJ1-6; D is unresolved. This CDR3 is built from 13 residues. With 5 bases removed from V and 4 bases from J, the gap between germline ends came to 7 bases. Germline lookup yields CDR1 SGHRS and CDR2 YFSETQ.

At least ten counts were recorded for this clonotype. The chain is built from TRBV12-3 or TRBV12-4 and TRBJ1-5; 10 bases agree with TRBD1. Unmatched junction bases numbered 15, after V lost 9 bases and J lost 1 base. The length of the CDR3 is 18 residues. CDR3 sequence: CASGPGQGNFRSNQPQHF. The CDR3 DNA follows: TGTGCCAGTGGACCGGGACAGGGGAACTTTCGCAGCAATCAGCCCCAGCATTTT.

This clonotype was seen more than once but under ten times. The chain joins TRBV11-2 to TRBJ2-7; D might be TRBD2 (6 bases). The germline CDR1 and CDR2 sequences are SGHAT and FQNNGV. The CDR3 loop spans 16 amino acids. With 4 bases removed from V and 2 bases from J, the gap between germline ends came to 18 bases. CDR3 sequence reads: CASSSDRGRGTYEQYF. As DNA, the CDR3 is TGTGCCAGCAGCTCCGACCGGGGCCGCGGGACCTACGAGCAGTACTTC.

This clonotype was counted at least ten times. The rearrangement uses TRBV12-3 or TRBV12-4 and TRBJ1-1, with D hard to call. V gave up 10 bases and J gave up 0 bases, with 12 bases separating them. There are 13 residues in the CDR3. In nucleotides, the CDR3 is TGTGCCACCAAGGGCCTCATGAACACTGAAGCTTTCTTT. As protein: CATKGLMNTEAFF.